The clone carrying this T cell receptor (beta chain) was recorded at least ten times. Antigen specificity is unknown. This sample stems from a study of regulatory T cells in long-lasting Graves disease. The overall study: The study enrolled newly diagnosed Graves' patients on antithyroid drugs under 3 months.

HTBI primers from iRepertoire and Arm-PCR of CDR3 regions yielded the TCR beta libraries. TCRdb itself ran the multiplex PCR reads through MiXCR, one entry per CDR3 protein. This sample yields hundreds of thousands of distinct CDR3 sequences, of which 15% to 20% are seen a single time; just under 30% belongs to the top ten. Study-level findings and limits: Lower TCR diversity was seen in persistent Graves' patients than in newly diagnosed ones.

The CDR3 length is 15 residues. The trim removed 1 base at V and 8 bases at J, leaving 4 bases unmatched. Germline CDR1 is MDHEN and CDR2 is SYDVKM. Time point described: newly diagnosed GD, antithyroid drugs for less than 3 months. TCR sequences were obtained from RNA taken from PBMCs. These records were also assigned to another study, of T cells in Graves' hyperthyroidism and ophthalmopathy. That source reports: With a median lead of around 5.9 months before onset, the model predicted ophthalmopathy.

This TCR was recovered from a man in his forties or fifties with Graves disease. This chain connects TRBV28 to TRBJ1-6; 8 nucleotides align to TRBD1. The sample was peripheral blood mononuclear cells (PBMCs), taken at new diagnosis, from a patient treated with antithyroid drugs. The CDR3 sequence: CASSLLGQGDSPLHF. The CDR3, as DNA: TGTGCCAGCAGTTTATTAGGACAGGGCGATTCACCCCTCCACTTT.